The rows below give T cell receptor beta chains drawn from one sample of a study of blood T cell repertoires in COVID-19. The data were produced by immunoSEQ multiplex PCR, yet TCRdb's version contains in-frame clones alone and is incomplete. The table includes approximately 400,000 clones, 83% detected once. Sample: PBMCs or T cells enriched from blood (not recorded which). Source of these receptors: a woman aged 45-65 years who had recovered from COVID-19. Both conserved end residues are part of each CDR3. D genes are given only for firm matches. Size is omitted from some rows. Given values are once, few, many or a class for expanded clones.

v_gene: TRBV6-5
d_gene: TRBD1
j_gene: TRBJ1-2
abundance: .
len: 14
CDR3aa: CASRRKNRGHGYTF
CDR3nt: TGTGCCAGCAGGCGCAAAAACAGGGGACATGGCTACACCTTC

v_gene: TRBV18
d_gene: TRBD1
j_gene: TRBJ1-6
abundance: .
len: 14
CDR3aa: CASSTDRSNSPLHF
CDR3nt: TGTGCCAGCTCAACGGACAGGTCAAATTCACCCCTCCACTTT

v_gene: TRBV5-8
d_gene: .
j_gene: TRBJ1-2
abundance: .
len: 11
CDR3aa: CASSLAVVGTF
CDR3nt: TGTGCCAGCAGCTTGGCTGTAGTCGGCACCTTC

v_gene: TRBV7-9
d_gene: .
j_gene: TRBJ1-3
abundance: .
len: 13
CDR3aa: CASSQGQGNTIYF
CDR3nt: TGTGCCAGCAGCCAAGGACAGGGAAACACCATATATTTT

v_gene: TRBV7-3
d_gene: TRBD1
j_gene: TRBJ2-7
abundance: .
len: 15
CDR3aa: CASSPQGQGATEQYF
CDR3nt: TGTGCCAGCAGCCCCCAAGGACAGGGCGCGACCGAGCAGTACTTC

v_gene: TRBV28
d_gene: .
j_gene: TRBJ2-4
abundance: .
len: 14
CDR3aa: CASTTGSSKNIQYF
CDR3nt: TGTGCCAGCACCACAGGGTCGAGCAAAAACATTCAGTACTTC

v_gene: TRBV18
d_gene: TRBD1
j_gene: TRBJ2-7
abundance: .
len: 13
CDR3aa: CASSPGQDYEQYF
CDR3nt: TGTGCCAGCTCACCGGGACAGGACTACGAGCAGTACTTC

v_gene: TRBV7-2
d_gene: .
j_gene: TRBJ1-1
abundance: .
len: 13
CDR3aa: CASSLERPREAFF
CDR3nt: TGTGCCAGCAGCTTAGAACGGCCGAGGGAGGCTTTCTTT

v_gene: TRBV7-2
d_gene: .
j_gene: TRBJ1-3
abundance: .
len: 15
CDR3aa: CASSLVPGSGNTIYF
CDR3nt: TGTGCCAGCAGCTTAGTCCCAGGGTCGGGAAACACCATATATTTT

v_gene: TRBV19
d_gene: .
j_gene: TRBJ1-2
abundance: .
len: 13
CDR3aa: CASSILSNYGYTF
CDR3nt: TGTGCCAGTAGTATCCTTTCCAACTATGGCTACACCTTC

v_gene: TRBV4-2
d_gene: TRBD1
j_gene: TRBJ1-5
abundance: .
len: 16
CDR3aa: CASSQEGTGQAQPQHF
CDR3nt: TGTGCCAGCAGCCAGGAAGGGACAGGGCAAGCTCAGCCCCAGCATTTT

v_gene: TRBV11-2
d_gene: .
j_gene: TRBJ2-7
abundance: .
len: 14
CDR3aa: CASSLLGSGYEQYF
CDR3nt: TGTGCCAGCAGCTTATTAGGTAGCGGCTACGAGCAGTACTTC

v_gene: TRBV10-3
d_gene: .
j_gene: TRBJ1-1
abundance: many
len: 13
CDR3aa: CAISAGERTEAFF
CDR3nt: TGTGCCATCAGTGCAGGGGAAAGAACTGAAGCTTTCTTT

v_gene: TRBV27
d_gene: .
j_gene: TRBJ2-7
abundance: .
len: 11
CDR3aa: CATGPTSEQYF
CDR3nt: TGTGCCACAGGACCGACTAGCGAGCAGTACTTC

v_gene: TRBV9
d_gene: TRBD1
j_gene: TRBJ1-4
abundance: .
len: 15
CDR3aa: CASSESQGLGEKLFF
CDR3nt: TGTGCCAGCAGCGAATCACAGGGGCTCGGTGAAAAACTGTTTTTT

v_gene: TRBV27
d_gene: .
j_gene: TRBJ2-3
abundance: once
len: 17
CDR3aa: CASSRTALTKITDTQYF
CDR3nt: TGTGCCAGCAGCAGGACAGCACTAACTAAGATCACAGATACGCAGTATTTT

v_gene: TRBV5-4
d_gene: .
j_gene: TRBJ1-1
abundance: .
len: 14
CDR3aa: CASSLAGPTTEAFF
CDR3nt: TGTGCCAGCAGCTTGGCGGGTCCCACCACTGAAGCTTTCTTT

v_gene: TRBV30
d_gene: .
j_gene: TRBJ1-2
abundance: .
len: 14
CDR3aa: CAAQRTSEFYGYTF
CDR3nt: TGTGCCGCTCAACGGACATCGGAGTTCTATGGCTACACCTTC

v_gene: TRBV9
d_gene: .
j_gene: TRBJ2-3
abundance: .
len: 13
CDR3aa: CASSASGTDTQYF
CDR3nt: TGTGCCAGCAGCGCTTCAGGGACAGATACGCAGTATTTT

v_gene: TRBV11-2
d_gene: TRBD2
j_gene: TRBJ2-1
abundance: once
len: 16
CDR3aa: CASSPAGTSGLGEQFF
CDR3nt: TGTGCCAGCAGCCCCGCCGGGACTAGCGGGCTAGGGGAGCAGTTCTTC

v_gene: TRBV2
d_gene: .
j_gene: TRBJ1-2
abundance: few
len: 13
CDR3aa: CASINSFNYGYTF
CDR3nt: TGTGCCAGCATAAACAGCTTCAACTATGGCTACACCTTC

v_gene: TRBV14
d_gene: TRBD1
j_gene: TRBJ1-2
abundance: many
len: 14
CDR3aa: CASSPFAGGHGYTF
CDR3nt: TGTGCCAGCAGCCCGTTCGCAGGGGGCCATGGCTACACCTTC

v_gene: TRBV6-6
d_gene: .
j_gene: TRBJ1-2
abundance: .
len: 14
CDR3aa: CASRGGALIYGYTF
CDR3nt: TGTGCCAGCAGGGGAGGGGCCCTCATATATGGCTACACCTTC

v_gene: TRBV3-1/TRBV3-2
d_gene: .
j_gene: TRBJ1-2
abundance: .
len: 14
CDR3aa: CASSQGTSNNGYTF
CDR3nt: TGTGCCAGCAGCCAAGGAACCTCCAACAATGGCTACACCTTC

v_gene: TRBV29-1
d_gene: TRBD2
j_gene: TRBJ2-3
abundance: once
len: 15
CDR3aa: CSVSGGSTSTDTQYF
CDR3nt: TGCAGCGTCTCGGGGGGGTCAACTAGCACAGATACGCAGTATTTT

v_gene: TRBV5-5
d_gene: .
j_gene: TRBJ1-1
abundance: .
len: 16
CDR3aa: CASSLDRLDLYTEAFF
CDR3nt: TGTGCCAGCAGCTTGGACAGGTTAGATTTGTACACTGAAGCTTTCTTT

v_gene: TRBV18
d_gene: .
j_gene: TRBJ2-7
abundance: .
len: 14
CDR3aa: CASSETIVGYEQYF
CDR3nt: TGTGCCAGCTCAGAGACTATAGTTGGCTACGAGCAGTACTTC

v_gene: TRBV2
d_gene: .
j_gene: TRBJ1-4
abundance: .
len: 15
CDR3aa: CASIAREAANEKLFF
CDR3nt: TGTGCCAGCATCGCGCGGGAGGCAGCTAATGAAAAACTGTTTTTT

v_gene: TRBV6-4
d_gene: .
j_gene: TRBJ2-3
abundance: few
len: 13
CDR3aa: CASSGTVTDTQYF
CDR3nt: TGTGCCAGCAGTGGGACAGTCACAGATACGCAGTATTTT

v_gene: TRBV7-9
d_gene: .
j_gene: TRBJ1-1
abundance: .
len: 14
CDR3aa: CASSPTSGGTEAFF
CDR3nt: TGTGCCAGCAGCCCCACGAGTGGCGGCACTGAAGCTTTCTTT

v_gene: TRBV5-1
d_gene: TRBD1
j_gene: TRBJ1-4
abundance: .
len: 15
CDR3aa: CASSYGTGGNEKLFF
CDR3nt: TGCGCCAGCAGCTACGGGACAGGGGGAAATGAAAAACTGTTTTTT

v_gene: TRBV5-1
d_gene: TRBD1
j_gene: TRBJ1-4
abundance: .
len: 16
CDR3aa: CASSLGQGAINEKLFF
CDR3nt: TGCGCCAGCAGCTTGGGGCAGGGGGCAATTAATGAAAAACTGTTTTTT

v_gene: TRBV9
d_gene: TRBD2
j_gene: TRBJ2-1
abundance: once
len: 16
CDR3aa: CASSDLLAGSYNEQFF
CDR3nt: TGTGCCAGCAGCGACTTACTAGCGGGCTCCTACAATGAGCAGTTCTTC

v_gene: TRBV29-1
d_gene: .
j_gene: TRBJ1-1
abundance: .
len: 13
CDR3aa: CSADRKSNTEAFF
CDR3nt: TGCAGCGCCGACAGGAAATCGAACACTGAAGCTTTCTTT

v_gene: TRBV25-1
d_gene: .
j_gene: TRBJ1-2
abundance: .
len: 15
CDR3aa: CASSDAGGMNYGYTF
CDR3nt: TGTGCCAGCAGTGATGCCGGGGGTATGAACTATGGCTACACCTTC

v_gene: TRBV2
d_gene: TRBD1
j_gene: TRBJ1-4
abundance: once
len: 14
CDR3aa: CASRKTGADEKLFF
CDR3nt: TGTGCCAGCAGGAAGACAGGGGCAGATGAAAAACTGTTTTTT

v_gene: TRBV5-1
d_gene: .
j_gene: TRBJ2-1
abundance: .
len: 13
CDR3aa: CASSLGTVDEQFF
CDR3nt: TGCGCCAGCAGCTTGGGGACAGTCGATGAGCAGTTCTTC

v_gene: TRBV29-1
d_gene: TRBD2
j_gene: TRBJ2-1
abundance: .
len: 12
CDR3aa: CSVSSGNNEQFF
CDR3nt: TGCAGCGTTTCTAGCGGGAACAATGAGCAGTTCTTC

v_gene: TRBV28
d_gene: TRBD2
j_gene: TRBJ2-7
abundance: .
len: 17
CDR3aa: CASSSTTSGGPPYEQYF
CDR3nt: TGTGCCAGCAGTTCAACTACTAGCGGGGGTCCCCCCTACGAGCAGTACTTC

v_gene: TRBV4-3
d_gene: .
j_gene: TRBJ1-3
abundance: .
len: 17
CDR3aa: CASSQTTGSHSGNTIYF
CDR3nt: TGCGCCAGCAGCCAAACCACCGGGTCCCACTCTGGAAACACCATATATTTT

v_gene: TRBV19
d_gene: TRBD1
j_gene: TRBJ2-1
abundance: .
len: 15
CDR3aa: CASSSGTGAYNEQFF
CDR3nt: TGTGCCAGTAGTTCCGGGACAGGGGCATACAATGAGCAGTTCTTC

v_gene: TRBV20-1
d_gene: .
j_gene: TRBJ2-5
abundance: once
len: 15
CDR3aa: CSASGAGVRQETQYF
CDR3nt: TGCAGTGCTAGTGGGGCAGGGGTTCGCCAAGAGACCCAGTACTTC

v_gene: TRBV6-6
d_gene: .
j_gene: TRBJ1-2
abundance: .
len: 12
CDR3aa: CASMEGAYGYTF
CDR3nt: TGTGCCAGTATGGAGGGTGCCTATGGCTACACCTTC

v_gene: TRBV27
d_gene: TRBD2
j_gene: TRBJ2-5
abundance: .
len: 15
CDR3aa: CASSPLRSGEETQYF
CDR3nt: TGTGCCAGCAGTCCACTTCGAAGCGGGGAAGAGACCCAGTACTTC

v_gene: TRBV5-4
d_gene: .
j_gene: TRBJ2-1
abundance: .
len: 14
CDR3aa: CASSDLQGGYEQFF
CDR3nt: TGTGCCAGCAGCGATCTTCAGGGAGGTTATGAGCAGTTCTTC

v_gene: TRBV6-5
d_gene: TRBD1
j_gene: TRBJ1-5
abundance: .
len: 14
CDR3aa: CASGWDRAVQPQHF
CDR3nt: TGTGCCAGCGGGTGGGACAGGGCTGTTCAGCCCCAGCATTTT

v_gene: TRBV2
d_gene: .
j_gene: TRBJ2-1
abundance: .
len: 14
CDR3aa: CASSYSFLAWEQFF
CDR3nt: TGTGCCAGCTCCTACTCCTTTCTAGCCTGGGAGCAGTTCTTC

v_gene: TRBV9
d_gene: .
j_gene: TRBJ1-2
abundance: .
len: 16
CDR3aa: CASSPVPGQINYGYTF
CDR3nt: TGTGCCAGCAGCCCAGTACCAGGCCAGATTAACTATGGCTACACCTTC

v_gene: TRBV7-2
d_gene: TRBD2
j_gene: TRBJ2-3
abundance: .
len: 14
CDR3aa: CASALAGSTDTQYF
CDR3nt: TGTGCCAGCGCACTAGCGGGCAGCACAGATACGCAGTATTTT

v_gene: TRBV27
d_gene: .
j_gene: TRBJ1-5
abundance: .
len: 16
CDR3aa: CASSRSGDRGNQPQHF
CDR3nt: TGTGCCAGCAGTAGATCCGGGGATCGAGGCAATCAGCCCCAGCATTTT

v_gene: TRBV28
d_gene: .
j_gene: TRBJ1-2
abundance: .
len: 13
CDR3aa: CASSLSAREGYTF
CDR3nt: TGTGCCAGCAGTTTATCCGCCCGGGAGGGCTACACCTTC

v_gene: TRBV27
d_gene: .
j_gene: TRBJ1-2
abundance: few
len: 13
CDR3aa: CASSRGGHYGYTF
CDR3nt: TGTGCCAGCAGCCGAGGGGGACACTATGGCTACACCTTC

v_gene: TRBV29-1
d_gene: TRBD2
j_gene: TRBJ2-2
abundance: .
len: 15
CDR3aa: CSVGLAGPGTGELFF
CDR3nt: TGCAGCGTTGGACTAGCCGGACCGGGCACCGGGGAGCTGTTTTTT